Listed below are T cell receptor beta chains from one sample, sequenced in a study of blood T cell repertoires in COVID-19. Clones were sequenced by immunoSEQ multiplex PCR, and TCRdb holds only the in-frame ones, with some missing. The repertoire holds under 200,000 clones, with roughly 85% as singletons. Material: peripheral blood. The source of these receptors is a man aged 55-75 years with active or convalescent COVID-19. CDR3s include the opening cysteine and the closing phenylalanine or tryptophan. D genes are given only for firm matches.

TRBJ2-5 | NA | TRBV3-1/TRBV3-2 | TGTGCCAGCAGCCAAAGGGGGACCCAGTACTTC | CASSQRGTQYF
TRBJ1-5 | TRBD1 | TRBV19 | TGTGCCAGTAGCAAAACGACAGGGGGCCAGCCCCAGCATTTT | CASSKTTGGQPQHF
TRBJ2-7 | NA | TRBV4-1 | TGCGCCAGCAGCCAGACAGAAATCTACGAGCAGTACTTC | CASSQTEIYEQYF
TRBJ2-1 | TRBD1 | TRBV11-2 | TGTGCCAGCAGCTTAGATCCCCCGGGACAGGGGTACAATGAGCAGTTCTTC | CASSLDPPGQGYNEQFF
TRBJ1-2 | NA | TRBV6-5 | TGTGCCAGCAGTAATCCCGCCGGGACAAATGGCTACACCTTC | CASSNPAGTNGYTF
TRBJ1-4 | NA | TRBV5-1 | TGCGCCAGCAGCTTGTGGTCGGGGGCTAATGAAAAACTGTTTTTT | CASSLWSGANEKLFF
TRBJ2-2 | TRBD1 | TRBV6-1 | TGTGCCAGCAGTGAAGCGAGAGGGGGCGTCACCGGGGAGCTGTTTTTT | CASSEARGGVTGELFF
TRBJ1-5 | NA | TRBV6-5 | TGTGCCAGCAGGCCGGGACACAATAGCAATCAGCCCCAGCATTTT | CASRPGHNSNQPQHF
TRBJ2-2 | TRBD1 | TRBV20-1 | TGCAGTGCTAGTGGGGGGCCGGGACAGGGACGTACCGGGGAGCTGTTTTTT | CSASGGPGQGRTGELFF
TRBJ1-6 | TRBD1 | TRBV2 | TGTGCCAGCAGTTTCCGGGACAGGGGAACGGGACAGTCACCCCTCCACTTT | CASSFRDRGTGQSPLHF
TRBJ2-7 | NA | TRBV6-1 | TGTGCCAGCAGTGACCCCTGGGGCTTGAGCTCCTACGAGCAGTACTTC | CASSDPWGLSSYEQYF